This T cell receptor (beta chain) is from a study of blood T cell repertoires in COVID-19. Germline V gene lookup returns CDR1 SGHTS and CDR2 YDEGEE. The V and J ends lost 0 bases and 6 bases respectively, with 10 bases between them. The CDR3 is made up of 14 amino acids. The assay was immunoSEQ multiplex PCR, and TCRdb's table has in-frame clones only and misses some. In the table there are about 220,000 clones, about four fifths of which are singletons. This TCR derives from a woman aged 40 to 50 with active or convalescent COVID-19. V and J are TRBV5-8 and TRBJ1-5, with D perhaps matching TRBD1 (6 bases). What was sequenced was peripheral blood. CDR3 sequence: CASSLGLRGQPQHF. The CDR3 DNA is TGTGCCAGCAGCTTGGGGCTCAGGGGTCAGCCCCAGCATTTT.